This TCR beta chain appears in the sequencing data of a study of regulatory T cells in long-lasting Graves disease. iRepertoire HTBI primers and Arm-PCR of CDR3 regions built TCR beta libraries. TCRdb passed the multiplex PCR reads through MiXCR, listing each CDR3 protein once. The sample records around 450,000 distinct CDR3 sequences, about 15% being singletons. This clonotype was counted many times. Time point defined: newly diagnosed GD, antithyroid drugs for less than 3 months. Extracted RNA from PBMCs served as the source of the TCR library. Germline trimming cut 3 bases from V and 5 bases from J; bases unmatched to any gene: 6. The CDR3 totals 16 residues. Germline CDR1 reads KGHDR; CDR2 reads SFDVKD. The same specimen was also included in a second study, on T cells in Graves' hyperthyroidism and ophthalmopathy.

The receptor was isolated from a woman in her twenties or thirties with Graves disease. Sequences were derived from peripheral blood mononuclear cells (PBMCs), sampled at new diagnosis, from a patient treated with antithyroid drugs. The rearrangement uses TRBV24-1 and TRBJ2-1; 10 nucleotides line up with TRBD1. CDR3 in amino acids: CATSDPDRGLNNEQFF. The CDR3 DNA reads as TGTGCCACCAGTGATCCTGACAGGGGGCTGAACAATGAGCAGTTCTTC.